A selection of T cell receptor beta chains follows, all from one sample in a study of cytomegalovirus exposure and HLA in healthy donors. Method: immunoSEQ multiplex PCR; TCRdb's copy keeps in-frame clones and lacks some. The repertoire includes fewer than 200,000 clones, 65% to 75% of them detected once, and about 1.4% sits in the top ten. The sample was PBMCs. The receptors originated from a girl aged 10 to 17 in good health and CMV-seronegative. Both conserved end residues are part of each CDR3. Fields, in order: J gene, V gene, D gene, clone size, CDR3 protein, CDR3 DNA. A D gene is named only where the DNA matches it firmly. Clone size is not always given. Where it is, it says once, few, many or a class for expanded clones.

>TRBJ1-1|TRBV29-1|NA|once
CSVDEGDTLNMNTEAFF
TGCAGCGTTGATGAGGGGGACACATTAAACATGAACACTGAAGCTTTCTTT
>TRBJ1-1|TRBV30|NA|NA
CAWSLLIGRNTEAFF
TGTGCCTGGAGCCTGCTTATAGGGAGGAACACTGAAGCTTTCTTT
>TRBJ2-3|TRBV18|NA|NA
CASSPPASGTDTQYF
TGTGCCAGCTCACCGCCCGCTTCGGGGACAGATACGCAGTATTTT
>TRBJ1-1|TRBV6-5|NA|NA
CASSSSSGGNTEAFF
TGTGCCAGCAGTTCCTCCTCCGGGGGGAACACTGAAGCTTTCTTT
>TRBJ1-2|TRBV9|NA|NA
CASSAIPPTITSYGYTF
TGTGCCAGCAGCGCCATTCCTCCTACGATTACTTCCTATGGCTACACCTTC
>TRBJ1-4|TRBV5-1|TRBD1|few
CASSFGTGSEKLFF
TGCGCCAGCAGCTTCGGGACAGGGAGTGAAAAACTGTTTTTT
>TRBJ1-2|TRBV7-3|TRBD1|NA
CASSPNPRTGQDYGYTF
TGTGCCAGCAGCCCGAATCCCCGGACAGGGCAAGACTATGGCTACACCTTC
>TRBJ1-6|TRBV29-1|TRBD1|NA
CSVDTGGYNSPLHF
TGCAGCGTTGATACAGGGGGGTATAATTCACCCCTCCACTTT
>TRBJ2-3|TRBV15|TRBD2|NA
CATSRGVAGTDTQYF
TGTGCCACCAGCCGCGGGGTAGCGGGAACAGATACGCAGTATTTT
>TRBJ1-5|TRBV6-1|NA|few
CASSADNMGNQPQHF
TGTGCCAGCAGCGCGGATAATATGGGCAATCAGCCCCAGCATTTT
>TRBJ1-1|TRBV29-1|NA|NA
CSGLSRGGSTEAFF
TGCAGCGGACTCTCGAGGGGGGGGAGCACTGAAGCTTTCTTT
>TRBJ2-7|TRBV6-5|TRBD1|once
CASSYSGGGQYF
TGTGCCAGCAGTTACTCAGGGGGCGGGCAGTACTTC
>TRBJ2-3|TRBV2|TRBD1|once
CASSEIYRGSSFSTDTQYF
TGTGCCAGCAGTGAGATATACAGGGGGTCGTCCTTTAGCACAGATACGCAGTATTTT
>TRBJ2-1|TRBV4-1|NA|NA
CASRTGLRGKGNNEQFF
TGCGCCAGCAGGACTGGACTACGAGGGAAAGGGAACAATGAGCAGTTCTTC
>TRBJ1-1|TRBV2|NA|NA
CASSEARQGRTEAFF
TGTGCCAGCAGTGAAGCGCGGCAGGGCAGGACTGAAGCTTTCTTT
>TRBJ1-2|TRBV29-1|TRBD1|NA
CSVEGQEISGYTF
TGCAGCGTTGAGGGACAGGAGATTTCTGGCTACACCTTC
>TRBJ2-2|TRBV5-1|NA|NA
CASLAGPNTGELFF
TGCGCCAGCTTGGCGGGGCCCAACACCGGGGAGCTGTTTTTT
>TRBJ1-1|TRBV6-5|NA|NA
CASSYEGLSTEAFF
TGTGCCAGCAGTTACGAGGGATTGAGCACTGAAGCTTTCTTT
>TRBJ2-3|TRBV27|NA|NA
CASSRTGVDTQYF
TGTGCCAGCAGCCGGACTGGCGTGGATACGCAGTATTTT
>TRBJ2-5|TRBV30|NA|once
CAWSVQGETQYF
TGTGCCTGGAGTGTACAGGGAGAGACCCAGTACTTC
>TRBJ1-2|TRBV14|NA|NA
CASSPAGGLMNYGYTF
TGTGCCAGCAGCCCAGCGGGGGGGTTAATGAACTATGGCTACACCTTC
>TRBJ1-2|TRBV4-2|TRBD1|few
CASSQAGQGAYGYTF
TGTGCCAGCAGCCAAGCGGGACAGGGAGCCTATGGCTACACCTTC
>TRBJ1-2|TRBV27|TRBD1|NA
CASSAQGIGASEGDGYTF
TGTGCCAGCAGTGCACAGGGGATTGGGGCCTCCGAAGGAGATGGCTACACCTTC
>TRBJ1-3|TRBV27|TRBD1|NA
CASSLQGASFPGNTIYF
TGTGCCAGCAGTTTACAGGGGGCATCGTTCCCTGGAAACACCATATATTTT
>TRBJ2-1|TRBV2|TRBD1|NA
CASSDWDRAYNEQFF
TGTGCCAGCAGTGACTGGGACAGGGCTTACAATGAGCAGTTCTTC
>TRBJ2-1|TRBV5-1|TRBD2|NA
CASRYGTSGEDEQFF
TGCGCCAGCAGATACGGGACTAGCGGGGAGGATGAGCAGTTCTTC
>TRBJ2-7|TRBV5-5|NA|NA
CASSFAYFVDSSYEQYF
TGTGCCAGCAGCTTCGCTTATTTTGTAGACAGCTCCTACGAGCAGTACTTC
>TRBJ2-1|TRBV29-1|TRBD2|NA
CSVAGGGYNEQFF
TGCAGCGTTGCCGGGGGGGGCTACAATGAGCAGTTCTTC